This T cell receptor (beta chain) stems from a study of identical twins. General study points: High-abundance cord blood beta clonotypes had fewer insertions; memory repertoires showed none. The analysis was cross-sectional rather than longitudinal within donors.

With no exceptions, donors were healthy Caucasians. The CDR3 is 18 amino acids. Germline V gene lookup returns CDR1 LGHDT and CDR2 YNNKEL (reference sequence). V was pared by 2 bases and J by 7 bases, with 25 bases between. About this clonotype: Antigen specificity is unknown.

TCRdb re-analysed the 5' RACE reads in MiXCR, keeping a single row per CDR3 protein. The repertoire holds a few hundred thousand distinct CDR3 sequences, with more than 6.5% as singletons. These same records also appear under a second study, on yellow fever vaccine responses in identical twins.

The source material was memory (CD45RO+) T cells sorted from blood. The chain joins TRBV3-1 to TRBJ2-3; D is perhaps TRBD1 or TRBD2 (5 bases each). This sequence originates from a woman aged 18-29 years in good health. CDR3 loop: CASSQYGVGTPTGYTQYF. Here the CDR3 DNA reads TGTGCCAGCAGCCAATACGGCGTCGGGACCCCTACTGGGTATACGCAGTATTTT.